This record concerns one T cell receptor beta chain sequence. Its antigen is as yet unknown. This CDR3 is built from 15 residues. In germline, CDR1 is LNHNV, CDR2 YYDKDF (reference sequence). The ends were cut back, 2 bases at V and 1 base at J, with 12 bases in the middle. The data belong to a study of T-cell memory formation after mild COVID-19. Study conclusions and caveats: Researchers could not confirm that second-wave clones peaking on day 37 targeted SARS-CoV-2. Among CD4+ contracting clones, most were CM and EM, and CD8+ ones EMRA. A balance of CD4 and CD8 characterized clones contracting day 15 to 85, whereas later expanders leaned CD4+.

TCR alpha and TCR beta cDNA libraries with sample barcodes and UMIs came from 5'RACE using constant-segment primers. TCRdb re-called the 5' RACE reads through MiXCR, storing one row per CDR3 protein. Of 250,000 to 300,000 distinct CDR3 sequences listed, around 16% are singletons. Sequences were obtained from PBMCs or a T cell subset sorted from them (not recorded which). V usage is TRBV15 and J usage is TRBJ2-7; D perhaps matches TRBD2 (5 bases). The clonotype originates from a man aged 18 to 35 who had mild COVID-19 (a few samples of this study predate the infection). Cell type and time point are not known. CDR3 sequence reads: CATSRSPGDSYEQYF. The DNA for the CDR3 is TGTGCCACCAGCAGATCCCCCGGGGATTCCTACGAGCAGTACTTC.